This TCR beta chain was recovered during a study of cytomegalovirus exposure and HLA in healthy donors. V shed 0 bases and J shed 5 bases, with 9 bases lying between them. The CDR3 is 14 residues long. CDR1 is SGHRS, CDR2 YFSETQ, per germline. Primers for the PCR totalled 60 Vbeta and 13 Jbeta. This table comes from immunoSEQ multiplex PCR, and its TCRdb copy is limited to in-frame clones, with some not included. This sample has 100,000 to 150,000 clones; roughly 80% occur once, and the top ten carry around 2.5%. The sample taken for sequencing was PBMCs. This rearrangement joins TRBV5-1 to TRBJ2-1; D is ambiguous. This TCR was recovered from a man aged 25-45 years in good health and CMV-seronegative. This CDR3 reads CASSLEPRNNEQFF. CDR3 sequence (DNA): TGCGCCAGCAGCTTGGAGCCGAGGAACAATGAGCAGTTCTTC.